One and the same sample provided the 28 T cell receptor beta chains below, sequenced in a study of blood T cell repertoires in COVID-19. Here immunoSEQ multiplex PCR was the method, and the copy in TCRdb shows in-frame clones only, minus some. Among 20,000 to 30,000 clones listed, 82% were seen once. Sequenced input: peripheral blood. The receptors originated from a human donor in a cohort sampled during active COVID-19.

The chain uses TRBV5-5 and TRBJ1-6; 8 bases agree with TRBD1. After removal of 5 bases from V and 0 bases from J, the junction contained 13 bases not matched to a gene. Looked up from germline, CDR1 is SGHKS and CDR2 is YYEKEE (reference sequence). The CDR3 has 19 amino acids. This CDR3 reads CASSGIQTGAYSYNSPLHF. The CDR3 nucleotides are TGTGCCAGCAGTGGGATTCAGACAGGGGCGTACTCCTATAATTCACCCCTCCACTTT.

Only one count was recorded for this clone. The chain links TRBV7-9 to TRBJ1-1; 7 bases map to TRBD1. Germline CDR1 SEHNR, CDR2 FQNEAQ (reference sequence). This CDR3 has 14 amino acids. The J segment lost 1 base and the V segment lost 5 bases, leaving 4 bases of the junction unmatched. The CDR3 sequence is CASSAQGGNTEAFF. CDR3 nucleotide sequence: TGTGCCAGCAGCGCCCAGGGGGGGAACACTGAAGCTTTCTTT.

This rearrangement joins TRBV11-3 to TRBJ2-1; TRBD2 matches 14 bases. The germline V gene encodes CDR1 SGHNT and CDR2 YENEEA. The ends lost 5 bases at V and 7 bases at J; junction bases unmatched: 10. The CDR3 runs to 17 residues. The CDR3 here is CASSTGTSGRIRNEQFF. For the CDR3, the DNA is TGTGCCAGCAGCACAGGGACTAGCGGGAGAATTAGAAATGAGCAGTTCTTC.

This clone turned up a few times. This chain connects TRBV9 to TRBJ1-3, with no clear D. Germline-derived CDR1 and CDR2 are SGDLS and YYNGEE. V lost 1 base, J lost 5 bases, and 13 bases lay in between. This CDR3 contains 15 residues. The CDR3 DNA sequence: TGTGCCAGCAGCGTAATGGGAGATAGGAGAAACACCATATATTTT. Its translation is CASSVMGDRRNTIYF. Based on the CDR3 plus reference TRBV9 and TRBJ1-3, the full variable domain is DSGVTQTPKHLITATGQRVTLRCSPRSGDLSVYWYQQSLDQGLQFLIQYYNGEERAKGNILERFSAQQFPDLHSELNLSSLELGDSALYFCASSVMGDRRNTIYFGEGSWLTVV.

This clone was detected a few times. The CDR3 DNA sequence: TGCGCCAGCAGCCAAGATTTAACAGGGGAGAGAGGAGAGCAGTACTTC. It translates to CASSQDLTGERGEQYF. The chain is built from TRBV4-3 and TRBJ2-7, with 7 bases that match TRBD1. The J segment lost 7 bases and the V segment lost 0 bases, leaving 12 bases of the junction unmatched. From germline, CDR1 is LGHNA and CDR2 YSLEER. The CDR3 loop spans 16 amino acids.

The V and J genes are TRBV4-1 and TRBJ2-1, with 9 bases matching TRBD1. CDR1 and CDR2 (germline): MGHRA, YSYEKL. The trim removed 5 bases at V and 5 bases at J, leaving 7 bases unmatched. This CDR3 has 15 amino acids. The CDR3 sequence: CASSGPGQGNNEQFF. CDR3 DNA: TGCGCCAGCAGCGGCCCGGGACAGGGCAACAATGAGCAGTTCTTC.

The chain combines TRBV15 with TRBJ2-7; 7 bases fit TRBD2. Germline loops: CDR1 LNHNV, CDR2 YYDKDF (reference sequence). The J segment lost 3 bases and the V segment lost 2 bases, leaving 10 bases of the junction unmatched. The CDR3 sequence is 16 residues long. Here the CDR3 reads CATSRNIIAGLYEQYF. CDR3 nucleotide sequence: TGTGCCACCAGCAGAAATATCATAGCGGGCCTCTACGAGCAGTACTTC.

The rearrangement uses TRBV5-4 and TRBJ2-7; TRBD2 aligns across 9 bases. From germline, CDR1 is SGHNT and CDR2 YYREEE (reference sequence). J gave up 4 bases and V 6 bases, and 8 bases lay outside the gene matches. This CDR3 region has 14 residues. CDR3: CASTNSGGSYEQYF. In nucleotides, the CDR3 is TGTGCCAGCACCAATAGCGGGGGCTCTTACGAGCAGTACTTC.

CDR3 protein: CASSRLGQGYEQYF. The CDR3 region has the DNA TGTGCCAGCAGCCGGCTGGGACAGGGCTACGAGCAGTACTTC. The chain combines TRBV6-2 or TRBV6-3 with TRBJ2-7, with 9 bases lining up with TRBD1. CDR3 size: 14 residues. Losses at the gene ends were 6 bases for V and 3 bases for J; bases not matched to a gene: 6. Germline V gives CDR1 MNHEY, CDR2 SVGEGT.

The count of this clone is one. V is TRBV7-3 and J is TRBJ2-1; D call uncertain. V was cut by 1 base and J by 0 bases, with 16 bases left in between. Germline CDR1 reads SGHTA; CDR2 reads FQGTGA. This CDR3 spans 18 amino acids. CDR3: CASSLSWVARTSYNEQFF. The CDR3 DNA sequence: TGTGCCAGCAGCTTAAGTTGGGTAGCCCGAACCTCCTACAATGAGCAGTTCTTC.

This chain joins TRBV9 and TRBJ2-7; tentative D call: TRBD2 (5 bases). The V gene lost 0 bases and the J gene lost 0 bases, with 10 bases spanning the gap. The length of the CDR3 is 15 residues. Germline V gives CDR1 SGDLS, CDR2 YYNGEE. CDR3 sequence: CASSVESGSSYEQYF. The DNA of the CDR3 is TGTGCCAGCAGCGTAGAGAGCGGTAGCTCCTACGAGCAGTACTTC. The variable domain in full, with the rest retrieved from reference TRBV9 and TRBJ2-7, is DSGVTQTPKHLITATGQRVTLRCSPRSGDLSVYWYQQSLDQGLQFLIQYYNGEERAKGNILERFSAQQFPDLHSELNLSSLELGDSALYFCASSVESGSSYEQYFGPGTRLTVT.

The V call is TRBV4-2, the J call TRBJ2-1; 10 bases agree with TRBD2. Trimming at V came to 1 base and at J to 7 bases, leaving 7 bases not matched to a gene. CDR3 length equals 16 residues. Germline V gene data show CDR1 as LGHNA and CDR2 as YNFKEQ. CDR3 amino acids: CASSQVGAGGLNEQFF. The CDR3 DNA follows: TGTGCCAGCAGCCAAGTAGGAGCGGGGGGGCTGAATGAGCAGTTCTTC.

The rearrangement uses TRBV10-3 and TRBJ2-7; TRBD1 matches 9 bases. With V trimmed by 10 bases and J by 5 bases, 6 bases remained unmatched. The CDR3 has 12 amino acids. Germline V gives CDR1 ENHRY, CDR2 SYGVKD. CDR3 residues: CASGQGLHEQYF. DNA for the CDR3: TGTGCCAGCGGACAGGGGCTCCACGAGCAGTACTTC.

The chain uses TRBV23-1 and TRBJ1-6; perhaps TRBD1 as D (6 bases). TRBV23-1 is assigned to the ORF class and has an uncertain function. CDR3 size: 17 residues. The V and J ends lost 0 bases and 14 bases respectively, with 23 bases between them. The CDR3 reads CASSQSIPQGRWFSLHF. For the CDR3, the DNA is TGCGCCAGCAGTCAATCGATACCACAGGGACGATGGTTCTCCCTCCACTTT.

The rearrangement joins TRBV5-4 to TRBJ1-2, with D possibly matching TRBD1 (6 bases). The V end lost 4 bases, the J end lost 1 base, and 8 bases lay between the germline ends. The CDR3 has 13 amino acids. Looked up from germline, CDR1 is SGHNT and CDR2 is YYREEE (reference sequence). CDR3 loop: CASSLDSNYGYTF. Here the CDR3 DNA reads TGTGCCAGCAGCCTGGACAGTAACTATGGCTACACCTTC.

The V gene is TRBV19, the J gene TRBJ2-2; D unresolved. V was clipped by 9 bases and J by 1 base, with 9 bases between them. This CDR3 contains 13 residues. CDR1 is LNHDA and CDR2 is SQIVND in the germline V gene (reference sequence). CDR3 sequence: CASKHLNTGELFF. The CDR3 region has the DNA TGTGCCAGCAAACACCTGAACACCGGGGAGCTGTTTTTT.

The V gene is TRBV6-5, the J gene TRBJ2-3; TRBD2 might be the D (6 bases). V shed 6 bases and J shed 6 bases, with 16 bases lying between them. The CDR3 covers 14 residues. Germline-derived CDR1 and CDR2 are MNHEY and SVGAGI. CDR3 DNA: TGTGCCAGCAGCGGGACTGCCCTGGGGGATACGCAGTATTTT. This translates into CASSGTALGDTQYF.

The rearrangement links TRBV27 to TRBJ1-1; 7 bases align to TRBD1. In germline, CDR1 is MNHEY, CDR2 SMNVEV (reference sequence). After removal of 5 bases from V and 3 bases from J, the junction contained 3 bases not matched to a gene. The CDR3 runs 13 residues. CDR3 bases: TGTGCCAGCAGTATCGACAGGGACACTGAAGCTTTCTTT. This translates into CASSIDRDTEAFF.

The chain employs TRBV3-1 (or the pseudogene TRBV3-2) and TRBJ1-1; no firm D call. The CDR3 extends over 13 amino acids. V shed 1 base and J shed 1 base, with 4 bases lying between them. Germline assignment: CDR1 LGHDT and CDR2 YNNKEL (reference sequence). This CDR3 reads CASSQGRNTEAFF. The CDR3 DNA reads TGTGCCAGCAGCCAAGGTAGGAACACTGAAGCTTTCTTT.

J is TRBJ2-5 and V is TRBV5-4, with 8 bases that match TRBD1. Germline assignment: CDR1 SGHNT and CDR2 YYREEE (reference sequence). The CDR3 is made up of 15 amino acids. With V trimmed by 0 bases and J by 5 bases, 6 bases remained unmatched. CDR3 sequence: CASSLAGQGWETQYF. The CDR3 DNA follows: TGTGCCAGCAGCTTGGCCGGACAGGGTTGGGAGACCCAGTACTTC. The whole variable domain, remainder taken from reference TRBV5-4 and TRBJ2-5, is ETGVTQSPTHLIKTRGQQVTLRCSSQSGHNTVSWYQQALGQGPQFIFQYYREEENGRGNFPPRFSGLQFPNYSSELNVNALELDDSALYLCASSLAGQGWETQYFGPGTRLLVL.

The rearrangement joins TRBV11-3 to TRBJ2-2; 7 bases map to TRBD2. The germline CDR1 and CDR2 sequences are SGHNT and YENEEA. CDR3 length equals 15 residues. V lost 7 bases and J lost 4; bases outside the gene matches: 9. This CDR3 is CASTLGGLTTGELFF. As DNA, the CDR3 is TGTGCCAGCACCCTCGGGGGGTTGACCACCGGGGAGCTGTTTTTT.

The CDR3 loop is CASSDQGQSYYGYTF. The CDR3 DNA reads TGTGCCAGCAGCGACCAGGGACAGTCTTACTATGGCTACACCTTC. V is TRBV4-2 and J is TRBJ1-2; TRBD1 aligns across 7 bases. The CDR3 loop spans 15 amino acids. The germline CDR1 and CDR2 sequences are LGHNA and YNFKEQ. Unmatched junction bases numbered 9, after V lost 5 bases and J lost 3 bases.

As regards this clone: A read error may produce the germline difference seen at one junction end. Other DNA sequences from this sample encode an identical CDR3 as well. The V and J genes are TRBV11-2 and TRBJ2-2; 7 bases are a match to TRBD1. CDR3 size: 16 residues. Germline V gives CDR1 SGHAT, CDR2 FQNNGV. CDR3 bases: TGTGCCAGCAGCTTAGGGACAGGCTTGAACGCCGGGGAGCTGTTTTTT. Translated, it gives CASSLGTGLNAGELFF.

The chain carries TRBV11-2 and TRBJ2-1, with D perhaps matching TRBD2 (5 bases). This CDR3 contains 14 residues. The V end was cut by 3 bases, the J end by 7 bases, with 13 bases between. Germline loops: CDR1 SGHAT, CDR2 FQNNGV. CDR3 in DNA: TGTGCCAGCAGCTTGGGAACGGGATGGAATGAGCAGTTCTTC. This gives the protein CASSLGTGWNEQFF.

The chain employs TRBV5-1 and TRBJ2-7; TRBD1 matches at 8 bases. Germline assignment: CDR1 SGHRS and CDR2 YFSETQ. With V trimmed by 3 bases and J by 2 bases, 4 bases remained unmatched. The CDR3 runs to 14 residues. In DNA, the CDR3 is TGCGCCAGCAGCTCGGACAGGGAACCCTACGAGCAGTACTTC. Translated, it gives CASSSDREPYEQYF.

This clone has just one count. The chain combines TRBV6-2 or TRBV6-3 with TRBJ2-7, with D perhaps matching TRBD1 (5 bases). This CDR3 spans 14 amino acids. The germline CDR1 and CDR2 sequences are MNHEY and SVGEGT. V was pared by 5 bases and J by 2 bases, with 13 bases between. The CDR3 nucleotides read TGTGCCAGCAGTGCCCAGGGTACCCCCTACGAGCAGTACTTC. This codes for CASSAQGTPYEQYF.

The V call is TRBV20-1, the J call TRBJ1-1; D possibly corresponds to TRBD1 (6 bases). CDR3 size: 10 residues. Germline V gene sequence: CDR1 DFQATT, CDR2 SNEGSKA (reference sequence). Trimming shortened V by 8 bases and J by 6 bases, and 10 bases separated the two germline ends. Here the CDR3 DNA reads TGCAGTACAGGGTCATCTGAAGCTTTCTTT. Amino acid sequence: CSTGSSEAFF.

CDR3 protein: CASSLAVRGTNTGELFF. In DNA form, the CDR3 reads TGTGCCAGCAGCTTGGCCGTCAGGGGGACGAACACCGGGGAGCTGTTTTTT. The V and J genes are TRBV5-6 and TRBJ2-2; 7 positions agree with TRBD1. The CDR3 runs 17 residues. CDR1 is SGHDT, CDR2 YYEEEE, per germline. The J segment lost 0 bases and the V segment lost 0 bases, leaving 5 bases of the junction unmatched. Supplemented by reference TRBV5-6 and TRBJ2-2, the full variable domain reads DAGVTQSPTHLIKTRGQQVTLRCSPKSGHDTVSWYQQALGQGPQFIFQYYEEEERQRGNFPDRFSGHQFPNYSSELNVNALLLGDSALYLCASSLAVRGTNTGELFFGEGSRLTVL.